One and the same sample provided the 10 T cell receptor beta chains below, sequenced in a study of blood T cell repertoires in COVID-19. Method: immunoSEQ multiplex PCR; TCRdb's copy keeps in-frame clones and lacks some. This sample yields some 200,000 clones, of which about 80% are seen a single time; less than 5.5% belongs to the top ten. The sample taken for sequencing was PBMCs or T cells enriched from blood (not recorded which). These receptors were obtained from a woman in her fifties or sixties with acute COVID-19.

This clone was seen just once. The rearrangement joins TRBV24-1 to TRBJ1-2, with 11 bases fitting TRBD1. V was pared by 3 bases and J by 9 bases, with 8 bases of the junction left unmatched. The germline gives CDR1 KGHDR, CDR2 SFDVKD. The CDR3 spans 15 residues. The CDR3 DNA reads as TGTGCCACCAGTGATGGATCGGGACAGGGGGTTCGCTACACCTTC. Its protein product is CATSDGSGQGVRYTF.

This clone was observed a single time. The chain employs TRBV27 and TRBJ1-6, with D perhaps matching TRBD1 (6 bases). The CDR3 runs to 14 residues. The V end lost 3 bases, the J end lost 7 bases, and 10 bases lay between the germline ends. CDR1 MNHEY and CDR2 SMNVEV come from the germline V gene (reference sequence). CDR3 protein: CASSFLQGNSPLHF. The CDR3 DNA is TGTGCCAGCAGTTTTCTACAGGGAAATTCACCCCTCCACTTT.

This clone showed up just once. This chain joins TRBV10-3 and TRBJ2-1, with 14 bases matching TRBD2. J was trimmed by 9 bases and V by 6 bases; bases with no gene match: 7. The germline CDR1 and CDR2 sequences are ENHRY and SYGVKD. CDR3 length: 15 residues. CDR3 protein: CAIRGTSGGRSEQFF. DNA of the CDR3: TGTGCCATCAGGGGGACTAGCGGGGGTAGGAGTGAGCAGTTCTTC.

This clone was counted a few times. The chain is built from TRBV6-5 and TRBJ1-2; 8 positions agree with TRBD1. Per germline, CDR1 MNHEY and CDR2 SVGAGI. The length of the CDR3 is 15 residues. J lost 3 bases, V lost 2 bases, and 5 bases had no gene match. Here the CDR3 reads CASSYGQGRHYGYTF. The CDR3 DNA follows: TGTGCCAGCAGTTACGGACAGGGTCGTCACTATGGCTACACCTTC.

This rearrangement joins TRBV3-1 (or the pseudogene TRBV3-2) to TRBJ1-2; 9 bases match TRBD1. There are 19 residues in the CDR3. In germline, CDR1 is LGHDT, CDR2 YNNKEL (reference sequence). Trimming removed 0 bases from V and 4 bases from J; junction bases left unmatched: 15. CDR3 residues: CASSQDLVRTGDLPYGYTF. The CDR3 coding sequence is TGTGCCAGCAGCCAAGATCTTGTCCGGACAGGGGATCTTCCCTATGGCTACACCTTC.

V and J are TRBV14 and TRBJ1-6; TRBD1 is a possible D gene (5 bases). CDR3 length: 12 residues. Germline CDR1 reads SGHDN; CDR2 reads FVKESK. Trimming took off 0 bases at V and 15 bases at J, with 9 bases between the two ends. CDR3 DNA sequence: TGTGCCAGCAGCCAAGATCGACAGATCCTCCACTTT. Amino acids: CASSQDRQILHF.

The count of this clone is one. V gene TRBV5-4 combines with J gene TRBJ1-5; 7 bases line up with TRBD1. V trimming: 2 bases; J trimming: 4 bases; junction bases outside the gene matches: 6. The germline V gene has CDR1 SGHNT and CDR2 YYREEE (reference sequence). The length of the CDR3 is 15 residues. The DNA of the CDR3 is TGTGCCAGCAGCTTCCAGGGGGTACGGAATCAGCCCCAGCATTTT. Protein sequence: CASSFQGVRNQPQHF.

As regards this clone: An end of the junction differs from the germline gene, which may be a read error. The chain couples TRBV3-1 (or the pseudogene TRBV3-2) to TRBJ2-1, with 10 bases fitting TRBD2. CDR3 length equals 20 residues. CDR1 and CDR2 from the germline V gene are LGHDT and YNNKEL (reference sequence). The CDR3 protein is CVSSQDPPGLAGDPYNEQFF. The CDR3 DNA sequence: TGTGTCAGCAGCCAAGACCCCCCCGGGCTAGCGGGAGATCCCTACAATGAGCAGTTCTTC.

The chain recombines TRBV19 with TRBJ1-2, with no clear D. The V end was cut by 0 bases, the J end by 4 bases, with 15 bases between. This CDR3 spans 16 amino acids. Germline loops: CDR1 LNHDA, CDR2 SQIVND (reference sequence). The CDR3 reads CASSIDLREVLYGYTF. CDR3 DNA sequence: TGTGCCAGTAGTATAGATCTCCGGGAGGTTCTCTATGGCTACACCTTC.

J is TRBJ1-6 and V is TRBV4-3; weak D call: TRBD1 (5 bases). Trimming took 1 base from V and 4 from J, leaving 8 bases between them. CDR1 LGHNA and CDR2 YSLEER come from the germline V gene. This CDR3 has 15 amino acids. The CDR3, as DNA: TGCGCCAGCAGCCAAGTTCGGGGGTATAATTCACCCCTCCACTTT. Protein product: CASSQVRGYNSPLHF.